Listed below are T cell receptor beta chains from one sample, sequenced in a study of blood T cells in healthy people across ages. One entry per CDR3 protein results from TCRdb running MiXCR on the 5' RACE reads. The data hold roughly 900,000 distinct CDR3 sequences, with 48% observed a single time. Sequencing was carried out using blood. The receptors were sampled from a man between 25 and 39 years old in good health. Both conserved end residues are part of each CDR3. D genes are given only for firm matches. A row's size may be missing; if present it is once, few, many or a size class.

cdr3_nt: TGCGCCAGCAGCTTCCGCCCGTCAGGAGAGGGACAGACCCAGTACTTC
cdr3_aa: CASSFRPSGEGQTQYF
clone_size: .
d_call: .
j_call: TRBJ2-5
v_call: TRBV5-1

cdr3_nt: TGTGCCAGCAGTTTACAGGGACGGGCTAATGAGCAGTACTTC
cdr3_aa: CASSLQGRANEQYF
clone_size: .
d_call: .
j_call: TRBJ2-5
v_call: TRBV27

cdr3_nt: TGCAGCGTTGAGTACGCAGGGCGGAGAGAGCAGTACTTC
cdr3_aa: CSVEYAGRREQYF
clone_size: .
d_call: .
j_call: TRBJ2-7
v_call: TRBV29-1

cdr3_nt: TGTGCCAGCAGCTTTTGGGCTGGGGGCTACGAGCAGTACTTC
cdr3_aa: CASSFWAGGYEQYF
clone_size: .
d_call: .
j_call: TRBJ2-7
v_call: TRBV5-5

cdr3_nt: TGTGCCAGCACCTTTAGTGATACGCAGTATTTT
cdr3_aa: CASTFSDTQYF
clone_size: .
d_call: .
j_call: TRBJ2-3
v_call: TRBV2

cdr3_nt: TGTGCCAGCAGTTACTCCCTAGCGGGGGATTCTTACAATGAGCAGTTCTTC
cdr3_aa: CASSYSLAGDSYNEQFF
clone_size: few
d_call: TRBD2
j_call: TRBJ2-1
v_call: TRBV6-5

cdr3_nt: TGTGCCTGGAGTGTACGGCGAGGAAGGGGCACTGAAGCTTTCTTT
cdr3_aa: CAWSVRRGRGTEAFF
clone_size: few
d_call: .
j_call: TRBJ1-1
v_call: TRBV30

cdr3_nt: TGTGCCAGCAGCCAAGGTTCCCAGTGGGTCTACGAGCAGTACTTC
cdr3_aa: CASSQGSQWVYEQYF
clone_size: .
d_call: .
j_call: TRBJ2-7
v_call: TRBV3-1

cdr3_nt: TGTGCCAGCAGTTACTCCGGGGACTACGGGCAGTACTTC
cdr3_aa: CASSYSGDYGQYF
clone_size: .
d_call: TRBD2
j_call: TRBJ2-7
v_call: TRBV6-5

cdr3_nt: TGTGCCAGCAGAACCGGGACAGCAGACTATGGCTACACCTTC
cdr3_aa: CASRTGTADYGYTF
clone_size: few
d_call: TRBD1
j_call: TRBJ1-2
v_call: TRBV28

cdr3_nt: TGTGCCAGCAGTTTGGTGGGGACAGCCTATGGCTACACCTTC
cdr3_aa: CASSLVGTAYGYTF
clone_size: .
d_call: TRBD1
j_call: TRBJ1-2
v_call: TRBV28

cdr3_nt: TGTGCCAGCAGTCCCGACCCGCCTTACAATCAGCCCCAGCATTTT
cdr3_aa: CASSPDPPYNQPQHF
clone_size: .
d_call: .
j_call: TRBJ1-5
v_call: TRBV6-6

cdr3_nt: TGTGCCAGCGGGAGGGAGACTTACAATGAGCAGTTCTTC
cdr3_aa: CASGRETYNEQFF
clone_size: .
d_call: TRBD2
j_call: TRBJ2-1
v_call: TRBV4-2

cdr3_nt: TGCAGCGTCATTAGACAGGTCGGTCGGCAGTTCTTC
cdr3_aa: CSVIRQVGRQFF
clone_size: .
d_call: .
j_call: TRBJ2-1
v_call: TRBV29-1

cdr3_nt: TGCGCCAGCCAGGCGTGGGGGGCCCTCGAGACTAATGAAAAACTGTTTTTT
cdr3_aa: CASQAWGALETNEKLFF
clone_size: .
d_call: .
j_call: TRBJ1-4
v_call: TRBV5-1

cdr3_nt: TGCGCCAGCAGCCAAGATCTGGGGGCCACAGATACGCAGTATTTT
cdr3_aa: CASSQDLGATDTQYF
clone_size: .
d_call: .
j_call: TRBJ2-3
v_call: TRBV4-3

cdr3_nt: TGTGCCAGCTCACCAGGAACAAAGTCGACCACTGAAGCTTTCTTT
cdr3_aa: CASSPGTKSTTEAFF
clone_size: .
d_call: .
j_call: TRBJ1-1
v_call: TRBV18

cdr3_nt: TGCGCCAGCAGCCAAGTTCAGCGGGGAATATACGAGCAGTACTTC
cdr3_aa: CASSQVQRGIYEQYF
clone_size: .
d_call: TRBD2
j_call: TRBJ2-7
v_call: TRBV4-1

cdr3_nt: TGCGCCAGCAGCCAGCAGGACAAGAACACCGGGGAGCTGTTTTTT
cdr3_aa: CASSQQDKNTGELFF
clone_size: once
d_call: .
j_call: TRBJ2-2
v_call: TRBV4-3

cdr3_nt: TGTGCCAGCAGCCAAGTTAGCGGGGCCTCAAGTACGCAGTATTTT
cdr3_aa: CASSQVSGASSTQYF
clone_size: few
d_call: TRBD2
j_call: TRBJ2-3
v_call: TRBV4-2

cdr3_nt: TGTGCCAGCAGCCTGGGACAGGGGAACATTCAGTACTTC
cdr3_aa: CASSLGQGNIQYF
clone_size: many
d_call: TRBD1
j_call: TRBJ2-4
v_call: TRBV7-2

cdr3_nt: TGTGCCAGCAGGCAGGCCCGGGGGTGGAACACTGAAGCTTTCTTT
cdr3_aa: CASRQARGWNTEAFF
clone_size: .
d_call: .
j_call: TRBJ1-1
v_call: TRBV5-8

cdr3_nt: TGTGCCACCAGTGCGAGGACGGGCCTCAGTGAGACCCAGTACTTC
cdr3_aa: CATSARTGLSETQYF
clone_size: few
d_call: .
j_call: TRBJ2-5
v_call: TRBV24-1

cdr3_nt: TGCGCCGGGGGCAGGGGGCTTGATGGCTACACCTTC
cdr3_aa: CAGGRGLDGYTF
clone_size: .
d_call: TRBD1
j_call: TRBJ1-2
v_call: TRBV20-1

cdr3_nt: TGTGCCAGCAGTATGGGGGACGGGGACAGAGTTTACGAGCAGTACTTC
cdr3_aa: CASSMGDGDRVYEQYF
clone_size: few
d_call: TRBD1
j_call: TRBJ2-7
v_call: TRBV27

cdr3_nt: TGTGCCAGCAGTAACAGGGGTGGGAGTTCCCCTTCGCTCATAGACATTCAGTACTTC
cdr3_aa: CASSNRGGSSPSLIDIQYF
clone_size: few
d_call: TRBD1
j_call: TRBJ2-4
v_call: TRBV28

cdr3_nt: TGCGCCAGCAGCTTGGCCCCCCAGGTTGAAACCTACGAGCAGTACTTC
cdr3_aa: CASSLAPQVETYEQYF
clone_size: once
d_call: .
j_call: TRBJ2-7
v_call: TRBV5-1

cdr3_nt: TGTGCCAGCAGCGGGCCGAGCGGGGGGGCCAATGAGCAGTTCTTC
cdr3_aa: CASSGPSGGANEQFF
clone_size: few
d_call: TRBD2
j_call: TRBJ2-1
v_call: TRBV9

cdr3_nt: TGCAGTGCTAGAGATAGTGTAAGACCTCTCACAGATACGCAGTATTTT
cdr3_aa: CSARDSVRPLTDTQYF
clone_size: few
d_call: .
j_call: TRBJ2-3
v_call: TRBV20-1

cdr3_nt: TGTGCCAGCAGTGCAGCCGTTGGCTACACCTTC
cdr3_aa: CASSAAVGYTF
clone_size: .
d_call: .
j_call: TRBJ1-2
v_call: TRBV12-3/TRBV12-4

cdr3_nt: TGTGCCAGCAGCCAGCAGGGGGCTGAAAAACTGTTTTTT
cdr3_aa: CASSQQGAEKLFF
clone_size: .
d_call: TRBD1
j_call: TRBJ1-4
v_call: TRBV3-1

cdr3_nt: TGTGCCAGCAGCCCAGACTTCGGACCCACCGGGGAGCTGTTTTTT
cdr3_aa: CASSPDFGPTGELFF
clone_size: .
d_call: .
j_call: TRBJ2-2
v_call: TRBV7-2

cdr3_nt: TGTGCCAGCAGCTTCAGGGGGGCCAACGTCCTGACTTTC
cdr3_aa: CASSFRGANVLTF
clone_size: few
d_call: .
j_call: TRBJ2-6
v_call: TRBV11-3

cdr3_nt: TGCAGTGCTAGAGATGGCGGGACAGTCCCAGAGACCCAGTACTTC
cdr3_aa: CSARDGGTVPETQYF
clone_size: .
d_call: .
j_call: TRBJ2-5
v_call: TRBV20-1

cdr3_nt: TGTGCCAGCAGTTTTTCACTAAACTATGGCTACACCTTC
cdr3_aa: CASSFSLNYGYTF
clone_size: .
d_call: .
j_call: TRBJ1-2
v_call: TRBV28

cdr3_nt: TGTGCCAGCAGTCAAGACAGGGTTGGCACCGGGGAGCTGTTTTTT
cdr3_aa: CASSQDRVGTGELFF
clone_size: few
d_call: TRBD1
j_call: TRBJ2-2
v_call: TRBV11-3

cdr3_nt: TGTGCCAGCAGCCCATCCGGGGTCGCGGAGACCCAGTACTTC
cdr3_aa: CASSPSGVAETQYF
clone_size: many
d_call: .
j_call: TRBJ2-5
v_call: TRBV3-1

cdr3_nt: TGCGCCAGCAGCCAAGAAGGGGGACAGGGACATAATTCACCCCTCCACTTT
cdr3_aa: CASSQEGGQGHNSPLHF
clone_size: many
d_call: TRBD1
j_call: TRBJ1-6
v_call: TRBV4-1

cdr3_nt: TGCAGTGCTATCCCCGGGACTAGCGGGGGAGCCAAAAACATTCAGTACTTC
cdr3_aa: CSAIPGTSGGAKNIQYF
clone_size: .
d_call: TRBD2
j_call: TRBJ2-4
v_call: TRBV20-1

cdr3_nt: TGCAGTGCTACTAATCCCGGGAGGGGGGCTTACGAGCAGTACTTC
cdr3_aa: CSATNPGRGAYEQYF
clone_size: few
d_call: TRBD2
j_call: TRBJ2-7
v_call: TRBV20-1

cdr3_nt: TGTGCCAGCAGCTTAGCGTGGTACGAGCAGTACTTC
cdr3_aa: CASSLAWYEQYF
clone_size: .
d_call: .
j_call: TRBJ2-7
v_call: TRBV7-9

cdr3_nt: TGTGCCAGCAGCTTAATTGGCGGAAACACCATATATTTT
cdr3_aa: CASSLIGGNTIYF
clone_size: .
d_call: .
j_call: TRBJ1-3
v_call: TRBV11-2

cdr3_nt: TGTGCCAGCAGCCGACAGGGGGCTTTTTACAATGAGCAGTTCTTC
cdr3_aa: CASSRQGAFYNEQFF
clone_size: .
d_call: TRBD1
j_call: TRBJ2-1
v_call: TRBV14

cdr3_nt: TGTGCCAGCAGCTACACGGGGGGGCATGAGCAGTTCTTC
cdr3_aa: CASSYTGGHEQFF
clone_size: .
d_call: TRBD2
j_call: TRBJ2-1
v_call: TRBV7-9

cdr3_nt: TGTGCCAGCGCTCTTGGGCGGCAGGGTAGGGGCTACACCTTC
cdr3_aa: CASALGRQGRGYTF
clone_size: .
d_call: .
j_call: TRBJ1-2
v_call: TRBV12-3/TRBV12-4

cdr3_nt: TGTGCCAGCAGCCAAGCCGGGAGCACAGATACGCAGTATTTT
cdr3_aa: CASSQAGSTDTQYF
clone_size: medium-sized
d_call: .
j_call: TRBJ2-3
v_call: TRBV3-1

cdr3_nt: TGCGCCAGCAGCCCAGGAATGGGGCCCTACGAGCAGTACTTC
cdr3_aa: CASSPGMGPYEQYF
clone_size: many
d_call: .
j_call: TRBJ2-7
v_call: TRBV5-1

cdr3_nt: TGTGCCAGCAGCGTTACAGGTGAAAAACTGTTTTTT
cdr3_aa: CASSVTGEKLFF
clone_size: .
d_call: .
j_call: TRBJ1-4
v_call: TRBV7-9

cdr3_nt: TGTGCCAGCAGCCAAGTCCGGGCCTCCAGCTCCTACGAGCAGTACTTC
cdr3_aa: CASSQVRASSSYEQYF
clone_size: .
d_call: .
j_call: TRBJ2-7
v_call: TRBV3-1

cdr3_nt: TGTGCCAGCAGTTACGACACAGAGTCCCTCCAAGAGACCCAGTACTTC
cdr3_aa: CASSYDTESLQETQYF
clone_size: .
d_call: .
j_call: TRBJ2-5
v_call: TRBV6-6

cdr3_nt: TGTGCCAGCAGAAATACCGAGGGGGACAGGGGTACGGCTCAGCCCCAGCATTTT
cdr3_aa: CASRNTEGDRGTAQPQHF
clone_size: .
d_call: .
j_call: TRBJ1-5
v_call: TRBV21-1